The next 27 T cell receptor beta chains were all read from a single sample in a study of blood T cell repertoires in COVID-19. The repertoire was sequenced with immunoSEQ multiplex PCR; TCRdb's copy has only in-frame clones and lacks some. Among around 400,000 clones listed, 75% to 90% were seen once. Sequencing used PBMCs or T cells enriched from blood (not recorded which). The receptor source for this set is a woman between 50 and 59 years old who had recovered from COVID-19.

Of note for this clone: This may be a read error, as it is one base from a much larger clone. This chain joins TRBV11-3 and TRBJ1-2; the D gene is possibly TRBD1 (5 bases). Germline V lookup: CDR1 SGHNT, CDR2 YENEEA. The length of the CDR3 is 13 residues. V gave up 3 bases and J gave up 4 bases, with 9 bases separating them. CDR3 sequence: CASSLAGGYGYTF. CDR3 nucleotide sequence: TGTGCCAGCAGCTTGGCGGGGGGCTATGGCTACACCTTC.

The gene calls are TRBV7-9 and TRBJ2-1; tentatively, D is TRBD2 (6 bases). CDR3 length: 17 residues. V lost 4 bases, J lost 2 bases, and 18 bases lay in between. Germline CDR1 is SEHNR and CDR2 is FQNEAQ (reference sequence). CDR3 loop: CASSSLAGRGPYNEQFF. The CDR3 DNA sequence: TGTGCCAGCAGCTCTTTGGCGGGACGGGGACCCTACAATGAGCAGTTCTTC. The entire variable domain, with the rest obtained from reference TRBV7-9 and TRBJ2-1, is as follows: DTGVSQNPRHKITKRGQNVTFRCDPISEHNRLYWYRQTLGQGPEFLTYFQNEAQLEKSRLLSDRFSAERPKGSFSTLEIQRTEQGDSAMYLCASSSLAGRGPYNEQFFGPGTRLTVL.

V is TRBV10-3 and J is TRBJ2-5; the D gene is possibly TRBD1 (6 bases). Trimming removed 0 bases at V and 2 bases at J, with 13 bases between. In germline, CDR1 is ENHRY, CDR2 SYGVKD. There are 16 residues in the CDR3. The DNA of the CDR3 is TGTGCCATCAGTGAGTCGAAAGGGGGTGGTCAAGAGACCCAGTACTTC. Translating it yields CAISESKGGGQETQYF.

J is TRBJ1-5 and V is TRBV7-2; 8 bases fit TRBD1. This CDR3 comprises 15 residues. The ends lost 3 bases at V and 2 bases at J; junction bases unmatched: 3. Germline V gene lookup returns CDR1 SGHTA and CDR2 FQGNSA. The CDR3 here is CASSFQGAGNQPQHF. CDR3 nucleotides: TGTGCCAGCAGCTTTCAGGGGGCCGGCAATCAGCCCCAGCATTTT.

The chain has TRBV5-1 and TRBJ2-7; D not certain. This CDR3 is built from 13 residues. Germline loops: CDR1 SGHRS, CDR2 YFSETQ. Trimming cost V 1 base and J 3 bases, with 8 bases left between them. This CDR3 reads CASSLTNNYEQYF. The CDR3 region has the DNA TGCGCCAGCAGCTTGACAAACAACTACGAGCAGTACTTC.

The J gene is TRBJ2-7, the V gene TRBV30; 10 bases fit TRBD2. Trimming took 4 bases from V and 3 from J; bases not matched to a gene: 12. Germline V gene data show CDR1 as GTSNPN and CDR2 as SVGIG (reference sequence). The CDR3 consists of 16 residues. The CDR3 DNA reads TGTGCCTGGATTCCCCAGGGACTAGCGCCCTACTACGAGCAGTACTTC. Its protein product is CAWIPQGLAPYYEQYF.

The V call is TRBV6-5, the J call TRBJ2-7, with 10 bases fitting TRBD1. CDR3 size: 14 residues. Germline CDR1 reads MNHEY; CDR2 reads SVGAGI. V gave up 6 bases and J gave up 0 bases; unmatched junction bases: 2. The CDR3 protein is CASRRTGGSYEQYF. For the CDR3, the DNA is TGTGCCAGCAGGAGGACAGGGGGCTCCTACGAGCAGTACTTC.

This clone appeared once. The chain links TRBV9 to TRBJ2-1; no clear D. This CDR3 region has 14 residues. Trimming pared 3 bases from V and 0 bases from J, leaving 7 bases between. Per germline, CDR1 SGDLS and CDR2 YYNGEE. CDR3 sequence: CASSAVTSYNEQFF. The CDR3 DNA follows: TGTGCCAGCAGCGCAGTTACCTCCTACAATGAGCAGTTCTTC.

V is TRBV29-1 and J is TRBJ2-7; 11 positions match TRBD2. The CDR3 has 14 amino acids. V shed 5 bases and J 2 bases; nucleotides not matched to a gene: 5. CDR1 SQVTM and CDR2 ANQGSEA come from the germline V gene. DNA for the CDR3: TGCAGCGTTACCGGGACTAGCGGAGCCTACGAGCAGTACTTC. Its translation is CSVTGTSGAYEQYF.

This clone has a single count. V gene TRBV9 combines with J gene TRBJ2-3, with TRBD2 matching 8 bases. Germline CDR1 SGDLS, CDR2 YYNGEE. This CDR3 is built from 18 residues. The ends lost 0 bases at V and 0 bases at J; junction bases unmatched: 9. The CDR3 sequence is CASSVATGSGASTDTQYF. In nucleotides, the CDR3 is TGTGCCAGCAGCGTAGCTACTGGTAGCGGGGCTAGCACAGATACGCAGTATTTT.

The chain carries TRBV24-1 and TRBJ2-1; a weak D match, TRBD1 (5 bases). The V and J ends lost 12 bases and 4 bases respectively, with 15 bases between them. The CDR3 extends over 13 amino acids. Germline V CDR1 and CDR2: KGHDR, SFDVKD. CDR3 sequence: CAFPRGTYNEQFF. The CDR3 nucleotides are TGTGCCTTCCCAAGGGGCACGTACAATGAGCAGTTCTTC.

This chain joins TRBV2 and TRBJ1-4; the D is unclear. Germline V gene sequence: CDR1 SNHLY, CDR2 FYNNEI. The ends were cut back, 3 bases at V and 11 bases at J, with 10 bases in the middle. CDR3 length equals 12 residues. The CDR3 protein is CASSEFPPKLFF. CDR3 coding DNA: TGTGCCAGCAGTGAGTTTCCCCCTAAACTGTTTTTT.

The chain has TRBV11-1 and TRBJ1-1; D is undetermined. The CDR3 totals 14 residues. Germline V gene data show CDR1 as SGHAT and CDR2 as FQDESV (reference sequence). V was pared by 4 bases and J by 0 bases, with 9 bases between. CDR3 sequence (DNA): TGTGCCAGCAGCTGGAATACAGTGAACACTGAAGCTTTCTTT. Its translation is CASSWNTVNTEAFF.

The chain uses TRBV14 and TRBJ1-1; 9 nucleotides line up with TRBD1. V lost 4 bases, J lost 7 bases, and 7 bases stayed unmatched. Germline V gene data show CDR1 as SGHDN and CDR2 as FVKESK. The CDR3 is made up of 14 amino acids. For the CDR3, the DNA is TGTGCCAGCAGCCTACAGGGGGCTATCGGTGAAGCTTTCTTT. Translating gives CASSLQGAIGEAFF.

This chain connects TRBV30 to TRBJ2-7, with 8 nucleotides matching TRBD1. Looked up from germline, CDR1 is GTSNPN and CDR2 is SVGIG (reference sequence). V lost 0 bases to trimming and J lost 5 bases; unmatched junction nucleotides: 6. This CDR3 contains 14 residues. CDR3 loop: CAWSVRWTGNEQYF. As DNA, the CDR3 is TGTGCCTGGAGTGTACGGTGGACAGGGAACGAGCAGTACTTC. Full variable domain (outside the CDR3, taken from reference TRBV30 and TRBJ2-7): SQTIHQWPATLVQPVGSPLSLECTVEGTSNPNLYWYRQAAGRGLQLLFYSVGIGQISSEVPQNLSASRPQDRQFILSSKKLLLSDSGFYLCAWSVRWTGNEQYFGPGTRLTVT.

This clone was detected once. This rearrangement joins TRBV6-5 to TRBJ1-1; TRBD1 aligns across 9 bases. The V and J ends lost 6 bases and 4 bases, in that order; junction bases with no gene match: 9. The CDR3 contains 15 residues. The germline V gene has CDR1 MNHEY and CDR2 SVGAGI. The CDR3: CASRASLTGGTEAFF. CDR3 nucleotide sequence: TGTGCCAGCAGGGCCAGCTTGACAGGGGGCACTGAAGCTTTCTTT.

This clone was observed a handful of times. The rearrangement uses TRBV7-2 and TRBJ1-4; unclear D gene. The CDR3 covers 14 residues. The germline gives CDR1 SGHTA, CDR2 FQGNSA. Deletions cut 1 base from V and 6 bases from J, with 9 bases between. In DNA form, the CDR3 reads TGTGCCAGCAGCTTAGTGGGAGGGCATGAAAAACTGTTTTTT. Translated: CASSLVGGHEKLFF.

Here the CDR3 reads CATSRDLPAGELFF. CDR3 sequence (DNA): TGTGCCACCAGCAGAGATCTCCCGGCCGGGGAGCTGTTTTTT. The chain employs TRBV15 and TRBJ2-2; no firm D call. The CDR3 totals 14 residues. Trimming took 0 bases from V and 6 from J, leaving 8 bases between them. Germline CDR1 and CDR2: LNHNV and YYDKDF (reference sequence).

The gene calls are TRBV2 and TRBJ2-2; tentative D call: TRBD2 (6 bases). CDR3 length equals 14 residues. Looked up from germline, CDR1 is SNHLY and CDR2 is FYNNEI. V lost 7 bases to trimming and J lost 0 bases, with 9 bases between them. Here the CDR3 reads CASKAGSNTGELFF. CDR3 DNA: TGTGCCAGCAAGGCGGGATCGAACACCGGGGAGCTGTTTTTT.

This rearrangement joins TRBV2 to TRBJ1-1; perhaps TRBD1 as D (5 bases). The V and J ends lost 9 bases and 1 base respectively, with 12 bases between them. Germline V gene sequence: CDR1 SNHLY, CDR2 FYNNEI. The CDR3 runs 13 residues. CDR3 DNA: TGTGCCAGTGCAGGGCACCCGAACACTGAAGCTTTCTTT. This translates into CASAGHPNTEAFF.

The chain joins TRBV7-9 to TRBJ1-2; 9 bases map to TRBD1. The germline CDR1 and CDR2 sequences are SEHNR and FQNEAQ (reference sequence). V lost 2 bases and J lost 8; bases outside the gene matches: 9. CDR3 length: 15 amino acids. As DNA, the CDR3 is TGTGCCAGCAGCTTAAAGTCGACAGGGGGTAGAGGCTACACCTTC. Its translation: CASSLKSTGGRGYTF. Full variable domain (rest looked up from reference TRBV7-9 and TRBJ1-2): DTGVSQNPRHKITKRGQNVTFRCDPISEHNRLYWYRQTLGQGPEFLTYFQNEAQLEKSRLLSDRFSAERPKGSFSTLEIQRTEQGDSAMYLCASSLKSTGGRGYTFGSGTRLTVV.

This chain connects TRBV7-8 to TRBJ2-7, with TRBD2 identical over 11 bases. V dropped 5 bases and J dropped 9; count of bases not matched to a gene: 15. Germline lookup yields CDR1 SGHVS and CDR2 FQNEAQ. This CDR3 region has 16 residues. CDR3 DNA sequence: TGTGCCAGCAGCGCACTAGCGGGAGTTAATCGGGTGCGGCAGTACTTC. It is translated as CASSALAGVNRVRQYF.

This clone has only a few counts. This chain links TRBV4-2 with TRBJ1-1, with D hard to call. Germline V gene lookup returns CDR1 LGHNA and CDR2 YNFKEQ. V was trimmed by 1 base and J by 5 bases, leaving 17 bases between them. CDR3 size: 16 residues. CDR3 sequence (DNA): TGTGCCAGCAGCCAAGGGTTTGGCCCCTCAAAAACTGAAGCTTTCTTT. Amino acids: CASSQGFGPSKTEAFF.

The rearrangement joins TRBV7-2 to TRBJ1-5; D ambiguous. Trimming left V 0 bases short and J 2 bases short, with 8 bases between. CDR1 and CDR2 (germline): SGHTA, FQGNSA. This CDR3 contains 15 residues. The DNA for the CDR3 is TGTGCCAGCAGCTTAGCGCCTATGGGCAATCAGCCCCAGCATTTT. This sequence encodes CASSLAPMGNQPQHF.

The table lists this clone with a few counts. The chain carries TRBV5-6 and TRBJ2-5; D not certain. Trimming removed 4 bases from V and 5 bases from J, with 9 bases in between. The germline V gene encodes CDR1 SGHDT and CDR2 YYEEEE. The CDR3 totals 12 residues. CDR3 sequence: CASSLGRETQYF. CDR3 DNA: TGTGCCAGCAGCCTGGGCCGGGAGACCCAGTACTTC.

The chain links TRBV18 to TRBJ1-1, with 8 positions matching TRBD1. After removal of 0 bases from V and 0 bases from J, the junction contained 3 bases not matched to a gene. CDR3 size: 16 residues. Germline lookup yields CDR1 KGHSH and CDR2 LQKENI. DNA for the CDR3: TGTGCCAGCTCACCACCCCGGACAGGGATGAACACTGAAGCTTTCTTT. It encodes CASSPPRTGMNTEAFF.

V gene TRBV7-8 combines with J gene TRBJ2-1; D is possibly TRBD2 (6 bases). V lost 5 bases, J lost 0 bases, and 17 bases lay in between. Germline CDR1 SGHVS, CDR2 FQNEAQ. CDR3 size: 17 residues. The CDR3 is CASSGETSISSYNEQFF. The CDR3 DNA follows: TGTGCCAGCAGCGGGGAAACTAGCATTAGCTCCTACAATGAGCAGTTCTTC.